This entry lists 18 T cell receptor beta chains sequenced from one sample in a study of blood T cell repertoires in COVID-19. The protocol was immunoSEQ multiplex PCR, while the TCRdb copy is restricted to in-frame clones and leaves out a portion. The repertoire consists of over 80,000 clones, with 70% to 80% occurring once and the leading ten covering 15% to 20%. Sequenced input: peripheral blood. Receptor source: a woman aged 80 or over with active or convalescent COVID-19.

V is TRBV5-1 and J is TRBJ1-2, with TRBD1 matching 7 bases. The CDR3 totals 15 residues. The germline V gene has CDR1 SGHRS and CDR2 YFSETQ. Losses at the gene ends were 4 bases for V and 8 bases for J; bases not matched to a gene: 14. CDR3 sequence reads: CASSRNRDSGGGYTF. In DNA, the CDR3 is TGCGCCAGCAGCAGAAACCGGGACAGCGGCGGGGGCTACACCTTC.

V usage is TRBV7-2 and J usage is TRBJ2-1, with 7 bases matching TRBD2. The germline V gene encodes CDR1 SGHTA and CDR2 FQGNSA. Trimming cost V 5 bases and J 15 bases; bases outside gene matches: 13. CDR3 length: 13 amino acids. In DNA form, the CDR3 reads TGTGCCAGCAGCCTGAGGGGCGGGAGTAGCCCGTTCTTC. It translates to CASSLRGGSSPFF.

In this sample, this clone turned up once. This chain links TRBV28 with TRBJ2-1; 10 positions agree with TRBD1. The CDR3 spans 15 residues. The V and J ends lost 3 bases and 4 bases, in that order; junction bases with no gene match: 3. Germline assignment: CDR1 MDHEN and CDR2 SYDVKM. The CDR3 spells CASSFPGQGYNEQFF. DNA of the CDR3: TGTGCCAGCAGTTTCCCGGGACAGGGGTACAATGAGCAGTTCTTC.

V and J are TRBV7-9 and TRBJ1-4; D possibly corresponds to TRBD1 (6 bases). The CDR3 consists of 15 residues. V was clipped by 3 bases and J by 8 bases, with 16 bases between them. Germline lookup yields CDR1 SEHNR and CDR2 FQNEAQ (reference sequence). CDR3 nucleotides: TGTGCCAGCAGCTTCCCCAGGGGAGTTCGAGAAAAACTGTTTTTT. The encoded protein is CASSFPRGVREKLFF.

This chain links TRBV9 with TRBJ2-1, with 7 positions matching TRBD2. The CDR3 covers 14 residues. Germline trimming cut 4 bases from V and 4 bases from J; bases unmatched to any gene: 5. CDR1 is SGDLS, CDR2 YYNGEE, per germline. The CDR3, as DNA: TGTGCCAGCAGCCACCCGGGAGGTTACAATGAGCAGTTCTTC. It codes for CASSHPGGYNEQFF.

V usage is TRBV28 and J usage is TRBJ2-3; the D gene is possibly TRBD2 (7 bases). V gave up 8 bases and J gave up 7 bases, with 28 bases separating them. The CDR3 is 17 amino acids. Germline CDR1 is MDHEN and CDR2 is SYDVKM. This chain's CDR3 is CASGANIGGGKPYTQYF. The CDR3 DNA reads as TGTGCCAGCGGTGCGAATATTGGCGGGGGCAAGCCATATACGCAGTATTTT.

This clone was detected only a few times. The genes are TRBV7-8 and TRBJ1-5; tentative D call: TRBD1 (5 bases). Germline CDR1 and CDR2: SGHVS and FQNEAQ. V was shortened by 5 bases and J by 7 bases, with 21 bases between the two germline ends. The CDR3 length is 16 residues. In DNA form, the CDR3 reads TGTGCCAGCAGCCAACGCGGGACTCCGAAGGGCCAGCCCCAGCATTTT. Translated, it gives CASSQRGTPKGQPQHF.

V gene TRBV7-3 combines with J gene TRBJ2-1, with D possibly TRBD2 on 6 matching bases. The CDR3 consists of 19 residues. V was cut by 2 bases and J by 3 bases, with 23 bases left in between. Germline-derived CDR1 and CDR2 are SGHTA and FQGTGA. In DNA form, the CDR3 reads TGTGCCAGCAGCTTATATCCCAGGGACTTAAGAAAGCTCTACAATGAGCAGTTCTTC. It is translated as CASSLYPRDLRKLYNEQFF. Full variable domain (outside the CDR3, taken from reference TRBV7-3 and TRBJ2-1): GAGVSQTPSNKVTEKGKYVELRCDPISGHTALYWYRQSLGQGPEFLIYFQGTGAADDSGLPNDRFFAVRPEGSVSTLKIQRTERGDSAVYLCASSLYPRDLRKLYNEQFFGPGTRLTVL.

The V and J genes are TRBV19 and TRBJ2-1; unclear D gene. The CDR3 sequence is 13 residues long. The V gene lost 4 bases and the J gene lost 6 bases, with 10 bases spanning the gap. Germline loops: CDR1 LNHDA, CDR2 SQIVND (reference sequence). CDR3 region: CASSTNSVNEQFF. The CDR3 nucleotides are TGTGCCAGTAGTACCAATTCAGTCAATGAGCAGTTCTTC.

This clone was picked up one time. The chain employs TRBV29-1 and TRBJ2-1; D might be TRBD2 (6 bases). There are 14 residues in the CDR3. Per the germline V gene, CDR1 is SQVTM and CDR2 is ANQGSEA. V was shortened by 6 bases and J by 5 bases, with 17 bases between the two germline ends. The CDR3 loop is CSVRGSGAHNEQFF. The CDR3 coding sequence is TGCAGCGTCCGAGGGTCGGGAGCCCACAATGAGCAGTTCTTC.

The chain combines TRBV5-4 with TRBJ1-2; D gene ambiguous. The CDR3 consists of 15 residues. Germline assignment: CDR1 SGHNT and CDR2 YYREEE (reference sequence). V lost 3 bases and J 3 bases, leaving 15 bases between the germline ends. Here the CDR3 DNA reads TGTGCCAGCAGCTCAGGAAAGGCCGGGGACTATGGCTACACCTTC. Translated: CASSSGKAGDYGYTF.

The rearrangement links TRBV4-2 to TRBJ2-1; D uncertain. Trimming took 2 bases from V and 12 from J, leaving 14 bases between them. Germline V CDR1 and CDR2: LGHNA, YNFKEQ. The CDR3 has 13 residues. This CDR3 reads CASSQLPGRVQFF. For the CDR3, the DNA is TGTGCCAGCAGCCAACTCCCGGGTCGGGTGCAGTTCTTC.

V gene TRBV5-1 combines with J gene TRBJ2-3; D is unresolved. Germline V gene data show CDR1 as SGHRS and CDR2 as YFSETQ. V dropped 0 bases and J dropped 0 bases, with 8 bases sitting between them. The CDR3 loop spans 15 amino acids. CDR3: CASSLVATSTDTQYF. The CDR3 DNA follows: TGCGCCAGCAGCTTGGTCGCAACTAGCACAGATACGCAGTATTTT.

This chain joins TRBV27 and TRBJ2-1; a possible D gene is TRBD1 (5 bases). The CDR3 loop spans 13 amino acids. Germline loops: CDR1 MNHEY, CDR2 SMNVEV (reference sequence). Trimming removed 5 bases at V and 8 bases at J, with 13 bases between. DNA of the CDR3: TGTGCCAGCAGTGGATGGGGCAGGGATGAGCAGTTCTTC. Its translation: CASSGWGRDEQFF.

V gene TRBV12-3 or TRBV12-4 combines with J gene TRBJ1-1; the D is unclear. Deletions cut 6 bases from V and 6 bases from J, with 11 bases between. The CDR3 totals 12 residues. CDR3 amino acids: CASSSRLAEAFF. The CDR3 nucleotides read TGTGCCAGCAGCTCCAGACTGGCTGAAGCTTTCTTT.

The chain has TRBV4-1 and TRBJ1-4; weak D call: TRBD1 (6 bases). The CDR3 spans 17 residues. Germline CDR1 MGHRA, CDR2 YSYEKL. V gave up 0 bases and J gave up 8 bases, with 19 bases separating them. The CDR3 nucleotides are TGCGCCAGCAGCCAAGACGCCGGTAGCAGGGGCCTAGAAAAACTGTTTTTT. Protein: CASSQDAGSRGLEKLFF.

About this clone: At one end, the junction sequence differs from germline, possibly due to a read error. The CDR3 DNA follows: TGTGCCAGCAGCACCCAGGGTTTGGATGGCTACACCTTC. Translating it yields CASSTQGLDGYTF. J is TRBJ1-2 and V is TRBV5-1; D is possibly TRBD1 (5 bases). Germline CDR1 is SGHRS and CDR2 is YFSETQ. There are 13 residues in the CDR3.

The table lists this clone with a count of one. The chain is built from TRBV5-4 and TRBJ2-1; 8 nucleotides agree with TRBD2. Looked up from germline, CDR1 is SGHNT and CDR2 is YYREEE (reference sequence). The CDR3 is made up of 15 amino acids. J lost 2 bases, V lost 0 bases, and 1 base had no gene match. CDR3 DNA: TGTGCCAGCAGCTTGGAGACTAGCGCCTACAATGAGCAGTTCTTC. Translated: CASSLETSAYNEQFF.